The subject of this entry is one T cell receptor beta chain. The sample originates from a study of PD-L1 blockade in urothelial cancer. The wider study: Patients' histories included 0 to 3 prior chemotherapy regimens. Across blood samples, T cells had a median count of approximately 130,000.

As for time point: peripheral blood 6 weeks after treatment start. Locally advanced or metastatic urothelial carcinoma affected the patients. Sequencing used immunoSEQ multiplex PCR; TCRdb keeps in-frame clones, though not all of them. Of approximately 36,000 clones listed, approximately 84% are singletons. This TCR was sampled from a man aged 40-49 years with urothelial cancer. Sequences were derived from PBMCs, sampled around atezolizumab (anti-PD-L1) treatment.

CDR3 sequence reads: CASSLAQGAQQETQYF. In DNA, the CDR3 is TGTGCCAGCAGCTTAGCGCAGGGGGCACAACAAGAGACCCAGTACTTC. V usage is TRBV7-2 and J usage is TRBJ2-5; 8 bases agree with TRBD1. V lost 0 bases to trimming and J lost 2 bases; unmatched junction nucleotides: 5. Germline V lookup: CDR1 SGHTA, CDR2 FQGNSA. This CDR3 is built from 16 residues.